This entry features one T cell receptor (beta chain) sequence. Which antigen it targets is not known. Nothing much larger sits one base from this clone, and base qualities are not available. Library prep was done by 5' RACE. The sequencer was an Illumina HiSeq 2500. A second PCR of about 7 to 12 cycles was performed with a sample-barcoded 5' primer and a J-beta primer mix. A unique molecular identifier was introduced onto each TCR beta cDNA molecule by a template-switch 5' adaptor carrying 12 random nucleotides. At least 2.5 million CDR3-containing paired-end reads were obtained from each sample. The Mint cDNA synthesis kit, primed by a TRBC-specific oligonucleotide, was used to synthesize first-strand cDNA from all RNA. Following uracil-DNA glycosylase treatment, a first 18-cycle PCR with universal primers M1SS and BC2_uni_R was performed on all cDNA. The paper's data handling went like this. Each sample was normalized by randomly selecting 1 million high-quality reads, each carrying a distinct molecular identifier. Instead of being binned into consensus sequences, reads with shared molecular identifiers were discarded. MiTCR, run with a Q25 quality threshold and the strictest error-elimination algorithm, handled CDR3 identification, clonotype clustering and error correction. A nonparametric unseen species model with Euler transformation was used to estimate lower-bound total TCR beta diversity. Using fastp trimming at Q25 and MiXCR clonotype assembly, TCRdb reanalyzed the public sequencing data and kept in-frame beta chains. When rows share a CDR3 protein, they turn into one entry using the most common DNA and genes. The V and J calls follow TCRdb's processing rather than the paper's. Across this sample there are roughly 860,000 distinct CDR3 sequences, with 60% to 80% seen only once. The biggest ten clones account for approximately 30% of the sample.

V and J lose 4 bases and 5 bases, and a span of 15 bases separates them. Reading from cysteine to phenylalanine, the CDR3 counts 15 amino acids. The sequence is cut down to CDR3 DNA, 45 bases in frame from base 1. CDR1 and CDR2, per the germline V gene, are SGHRS and YFSETQ. Systemically healthy Caucasian individuals from Russia, 35 to 40 in total and aged 6 to 90 years, were included as donors. Each donor gave ten milliliters of peripheral blood, collected into EDTA-treated Vacutainer tubes. Ficoll-Paque density-gradient centrifugation was used to isolate PBMCs, with at least 6.5 million per sample. Trizol reagent was used to extract total RNA from the PBMCs, yielding at least 6 micrograms per sample. For every donor, flow cytometry on a PBMC aliquot measured the percentage of naive CD45RAhigh/CD27high T cells. The data derive from a study of blood T cells in healthy people across ages (dated by TCRdb to 2013 to 2016). Some background on the complete study: In model experiments, template switching captured about one uniquely barcoded TCR beta cDNA molecule for every two T cells. Donors were grouped into four age groups: young (average approximately 15 years), middle-aged (about 38), aged (62) and long-lived (over 80). To track age-related changes in TCR beta repertoire diversity, the study relied on deep sequencing normalized with unique cDNA molecular identifiers. Using the same blood draw, the study looked at two additional independent replicas of 1 million unique cDNA reads for two donors, one aged 18 to 30 and the other aged 80 or older. To avoid experimental bias, donors of different ages were randomly spread across the sequencing lanes.

Findings and caveats that apply to the study as a whole: Because donor CMV infection status was unknown, age-related changes in expanded clonotypes were potentially confounded. Total diversity estimates from one million sequenced T cells were considered lower bounds and underestimates. As age increased, observed TCR beta diversity per million T cells dropped in a roughly linear way, and a significant reduction was already evident by age about 40. Compared with the aged group, more naive CD4+ T cells, fewer expanded clones and increased TCR diversity were shown by the long-lived group, suggesting age selection. The percentage of naive T cells measured by flow cytometry correlated strongly with observed TCR beta diversity. Conclusive comparison of naive and antigen-experienced compartments was prevented by the profiling of bulk unsorted PBMCs.

The chain was built from TRBV5-1 and TRBJ1-4, with a weak D call of TRBD1 (6 bases match). Sequencing was performed on blood. This receptor was taken from a man in his thirties or forties in good health. The DNA sequence is given as TGCGCCAGCAGCCAGGGGACTGATCGAAATGAAAAACTGTTTTTT. Translation gives CASSQGTDRNEKLFF.